This T cell receptor (beta chain) was retrieved from a study of control samples from healthy donors and cancer patients (dated by TCRdb to about 2020). Regarding this clone: Its antigen is not yet known. No base quality values were provided; no much bigger clone lies one nucleotide off.

CDR1 and CDR2 are drawn from the germline V gene: SQVTM, ANQGSEA. From its cysteine to its phenylalanine, the CDR3 spans 14 amino acids. Of the read, only the CDR3 DNA is kept; its 42 bases are in frame from base 1. Ends trimmed: V by 3 bases, J by 4 bases; bases unmatched to a gene: 5. The library was built by means of the immunoSEQ multiplex PCR assay. The clones in this table, taken by TCRdb from immuneACCESS, are in-frame only. Not every clone is retained; where verified, under half of the shortfall comes from an unresolved V gene, and the cause of the rest is unknown. Present in this sample are some 140,000 clones, around 85% of which were seen just once. The biggest ten clones account for 8.5% to 9.5% of the sample.

The sample taken for sequencing was blood. The chain uses TRBV29-1 and TRBJ2-1; TRBD2 aligns with 8 central bases. This TCR derives from a woman aged 30 to 39 in good health. The CDR3 in this case is CSVEGREVYNEQFF. DNA sequence: TGCAGCGTTGAGGGGCGGGAGGTGTACAATGAGCAGTTCTTC.